This T cell receptor beta chain stems from a study of cytomegalovirus exposure and HLA in healthy donors. As for the study in general: The approximately 110 validation repertoires and the 650 to 850 first-cohort repertoires shared a platform, a later analysis reported.

This CDR3 region has 11 residues. Trimming took off 3 bases at V and 5 bases at J, with 4 bases between the two ends. Germline V CDR1 and CDR2: SEHNR, FQNEAQ (reference sequence). Sequencing was performed with immunoSEQ multiplex PCR; in TCRdb, only in-frame clones are kept and a portion is missing. The sample shows fewer than 90,000 clones, over 85% of them seen only once. This chain joins TRBV7-9 and TRBJ2-5; the D is unclear. The receptor comes from a woman between 18 and 29 years old in good health and CMV-seronegative. Input material: PBMCs. CDR3 sequence reads: CASSFAETQYF. CDR3 in DNA: TGTGCCAGCAGCTTTGCGGAGACCCAGTACTTC.